This T cell receptor (beta chain) was sequenced in a study of molecular identifiers for immune sequencing clone quantification. The overall study: Across replicate runs, RNA obtained from around 18,000 or 91,000 naive CD8 cells was divided into five, with four undergoing sequencing. Findings of the study overall: The study found clones above 20 RNA copies held over 97% of effector molecules and under 1% in naive cells.

With listed TCR primers and previously described methods, bulk TCR libraries were prepared. From the PCR reads, TCRdb called clonotypes with MiXCR, one entry per CDR3 protein. This repertoire shows 460,000 or so distinct CDR3 sequences, about a fifth found once; its top ten account for more than 0.8%. The CDR3 totals 15 residues. V dropped 2 bases and J dropped 0 bases, with 11 bases sitting between them. CDR1 is SEHNR and CDR2 is FQNEAQ in the germline V gene (reference sequence). The sorting of naive CD8 T cells used the CD8+CD4-CCR7+CD45RA+ phenotype. As regards this clonotype: Its matching antigen is unknown.

The specimen was naive CD8+ T cells from blood, with Jurkat cell RNA spiked in. Documented subset: FACS-sorted CD8+CD4-CCR7+CD45RA+ naive T cells. This sequence joins TRBV7-9 and TRBJ2-7, with D uncertain. This receptor was obtained from a human donor in good health. Some libraries in this study had Jurkat cell RNA spiked in. The CDR3 sequence: CASSLSRGPSYEQYF. Here the CDR3 DNA reads TGTGCCAGCAGCTTATCAAGAGGACCCTCCTACGAGCAGTACTTC.